The next 26 T cell receptor beta chains were all read from a single sample in a study of blood T cell repertoires in COVID-19. Sequencing was performed with immunoSEQ multiplex PCR; in TCRdb, only in-frame clones are kept and a portion is missing. The sample includes roughly 280,000 clones, 88% seen only once; the top ten take under 3.5%. Sequenced input: PBMCs or T cells enriched from blood (not recorded which). The source of these receptors is a woman between 45 and 60 years old who had recovered from COVID-19.

The rearrangement links TRBV6-2 or TRBV6-3 to TRBJ1-2; no clear D gene. V lost 2 bases, J lost 2 bases, and 6 bases lay in between. The germline V gene encodes CDR1 MNHEY and CDR2 SVGEGT. The CDR3 consists of 13 residues. The CDR3 DNA follows: TGTGCCAGCAGTTACAACAGAAACTATGGCTACACCTTC. Its protein product is CASSYNRNYGYTF.

The chain is built from TRBV11-2 and TRBJ2-1; 11 bases line up with TRBD2. The CDR3 has 16 amino acids. Germline values: CDR1 SGHAT, CDR2 FQNNGV. V lost 3 bases to trimming and J lost 1 base; unmatched junction nucleotides: 2. The DNA for the CDR3 is TGTGCCAGCAGCTTTACTAGCGGGAGTTCCTACAATGAGCAGTTCTTC. Translating it yields CASSFTSGSSYNEQFF.

The chain recombines TRBV5-4 with TRBJ1-6; D unresolved. Germline CDR1 reads SGHNT; CDR2 reads YYREEE (reference sequence). Trimming shortened V by 2 bases and J by 8 bases, and 8 bases separated the two germline ends. There are 13 residues in the CDR3. CDR3 in DNA: TGTGCCAGCAGCTTAAACAACGATTCACCCCTCCACTTT. This gives the protein CASSLNNDSPLHF.

The gene calls are TRBV28 and TRBJ1-6; maybe TRBD1 (5 bases). There are 15 residues in the CDR3. V shed 8 bases and J shed 7 bases, with 18 bases lying between them. Germline loops: CDR1 MDHEN, CDR2 SYDVKM. The CDR3 is CASGIPQGGNSPLHF. DNA for the CDR3: TGTGCCAGCGGGATACCGCAGGGTGGCAATTCACCCCTCCACTTT.

CDR3 sequence: CASSARNGQMNTEAFF. The CDR3, as DNA: TGTGCCAGCAGCGCAAGAAACGGACAGATGAACACTGAAGCTTTCTTT. The chain carries TRBV2 and TRBJ1-1; possible D gene TRBD1, 6 bases. CDR1 and CDR2 (germline): SNHLY, FYNNEI. This CDR3 spans 16 amino acids. Deletions cut 6 bases from V and 0 bases from J, with 17 bases between.

The table lists this clone with a count of one. This chain links TRBV15 with TRBJ2-6; D is ambiguous. Between the trimmed V and J ends, which lost 1 base and 0 bases, there was a span of 13 bases. The CDR3 sequence is 18 residues long. Germline V gives CDR1 LNHNV, CDR2 YYDKDF (reference sequence). The CDR3 coding sequence is TGTGCCACCAGCAGAGGAAACCCGGCTAGCTCTGGGGCCAACGTCCTGACTTTC. Protein product: CATSRGNPASSGANVLTF.

The chain combines TRBV6-2 or TRBV6-3 with TRBJ1-4; 7 positions match TRBD1. Germline V gene data show CDR1 as MNHEY and CDR2 as SVGEGT. The CDR3 contains 16 residues. V lost 2 bases, J lost 8 bases, and 11 bases stayed unmatched. CDR3 nucleotide sequence: TGTGCCAGCAGTTACGAGAGACAGGGCCGGTTGGAAAAACTGTTTTTT. Protein sequence: CASSYERQGRLEKLFF.

As regards this clone: Other DNA sequences in the sample encode the same CDR3. This rearrangement joins TRBV30 to TRBJ2-1; 12 bases map to TRBD2. Germline V gene sequence: CDR1 GTSNPN, CDR2 SVGIG (reference sequence). The V segment lost 2 bases and the J segment 10 bases; nucleotides outside the gene matches: 6. This CDR3 is 14 amino acids long. The chain's CDR3 is CAWSSSGRAGEQFF. The CDR3 DNA is TGTGCCTGGAGTTCTAGCGGGAGGGCGGGCGAGCAGTTCTTC.

This clone was seen only once. Here the CDR3 reads CASSYNRGYNEQFF. In DNA form, the CDR3 reads TGTGCCAGCAGTTACAATCGCGGCTACAATGAGCAGTTCTTC. This chain uses TRBV6-5 with TRBJ2-1; D is undetermined. Per the germline V gene, CDR1 is MNHEY and CDR2 is SVGAGI. The CDR3 runs to 14 residues. Trimming took 2 bases from V and 3 from J, leaving 8 bases between them.

The chain employs TRBV2 and TRBJ2-2; maybe TRBD1 (6 bases). This CDR3 has 15 amino acids. Germline lookup yields CDR1 SNHLY and CDR2 FYNNEI. Trimming took 6 bases from V and 1 from J, leaving 12 bases between them. The CDR3 DNA follows: TGTGCCAGCAGCAGGGACAATATGAACACCGGGGAGCTGTTTTTT. Translated, it gives CASSRDNMNTGELFF.

The rearrangement joins TRBV30 to TRBJ2-5, with D perhaps matching TRBD2 (6 bases). V was cut by 5 bases and J by 4 bases, with 11 bases left in between. There are 12 residues in the CDR3. The V gene's germline CDR1 is GTSNPN and CDR2 SVGIG (reference sequence). The chain's CDR3 is CAWGQGGETQYF. DNA of the CDR3: TGTGCCTGGGGTCAGGGAGGAGAGACCCAGTACTTC.

V and J are TRBV19 and TRBJ1-4; 9 bases line up with TRBD1. Germline CDR1 LNHDA, CDR2 SQIVND (reference sequence). Trimming at V came to 8 bases and at J to 3 bases, leaving 4 bases not matched to a gene. The CDR3 runs to 14 residues. CDR3 nucleotide sequence: TGTGCCAGTGCGGACAGGGGAGCTAATGAAAAACTGTTTTTT. It is translated as CASADRGANEKLFF.

In DNA, the CDR3 is TGTGCCTGGACTCCGGGGCAGGGGGGAGAGCAGTTCTTC. Translated: CAWTPGQGGEQFF. V gene TRBV30 combines with J gene TRBJ2-1, with TRBD1 as a possible D gene (7 bases). V was clipped by 4 bases and J by 10 bases, with 17 bases between them. The germline V gene has CDR1 GTSNPN and CDR2 SVGIG (reference sequence). This CDR3 contains 13 residues.

The rearrangement links TRBV5-4 to TRBJ2-7; D perhaps matches TRBD1 (6 bases). Germline assignment: CDR1 SGHNT and CDR2 YYREEE (reference sequence). This CDR3 contains 16 residues. Trimming took off 3 bases at V and 5 bases at J, with 21 bases between the two ends. The DNA of the CDR3 is TGTGCCAGCAGCTCGGCCGGGACACAGCCTCTGCACGAGCAGTACTTC. It translates to CASSSAGTQPLHEQYF. Looking up the rest from reference TRBV5-4 and TRBJ2-7 gives the full variable domain: ETGVTQSPTHLIKTRGQQVTLRCSSQSGHNTVSWYQQALGQGPQFIFQYYREEENGRGNFPPRFSGLQFPNYSSELNVNALELDDSALYLCASSSAGTQPLHEQYFGPGTRLTVT.

This chain links TRBV3-1 (or the pseudogene TRBV3-2) with TRBJ1-6; TRBD1 aligns across 7 bases. The germline V gene encodes CDR1 LGHDT and CDR2 YNNKEL (reference sequence). The V segment lost 2 bases and the J segment 0 bases; nucleotides outside the gene matches: 4. This CDR3 is built from 17 residues. This CDR3 reads CASSQSPGGSYNSPLHF. CDR3 in DNA: TGTGCCAGCAGCCAAAGCCCAGGGGGCTCCTATAATTCACCCCTCCACTTT.

The V gene is TRBV5-1, the J gene TRBJ2-1; D is uncertain. V shed 4 bases and J shed 6 bases, with 17 bases lying between them. The CDR3 covers 15 residues. Germline CDR1 is SGHRS and CDR2 is YFSETQ. CDR3 residues: CASSSQAEILNEQFF. The CDR3 nucleotides are TGCGCCAGCAGCAGCCAAGCCGAAATCCTCAATGAGCAGTTCTTC.

J is TRBJ2-1 and V is TRBV29-1; TRBD2 might be the D (6 bases). The CDR3 loop spans 17 amino acids. Deletions cut 5 bases from V and 5 bases from J, with 25 bases between. Per the germline V gene, CDR1 is SQVTM and CDR2 is ANQGSEA. In DNA, the CDR3 is TGCAGCGTTTCCCCCCGGGTGACTAGTTCGAGTGACAATGAGCAGTTCTTC. Translated: CSVSPRVTSSSDNEQFF.

The V and J genes are TRBV30 and TRBJ1-6, with D hard to call. The CDR3 has 12 amino acids. V was cut by 3 bases and J by 10 bases, with 10 bases left in between. Germline V CDR1 and CDR2: GTSNPN, SVGIG (reference sequence). As DNA, the CDR3 is TGTGCCTGGAGGACTGTTGGCTCACCCCTCCACTTT. Encoded protein: CAWRTVGSPLHF.

The J gene is TRBJ1-1, the V gene TRBV28; no clear D. The CDR3 length is 17 residues. V was trimmed by 0 bases and J by 1 base, leaving 15 bases between them. Germline lookup yields CDR1 MDHEN and CDR2 SYDVKM. The CDR3 spells CASSLWKVWRSNTEAFF. The CDR3 DNA reads as TGTGCCAGCAGTTTATGGAAGGTTTGGCGGTCGAACACTGAAGCTTTCTTT.

This clone was recorded a few times. The V call is TRBV5-1, the J call TRBJ1-6; D is ambiguous. Trimming pared 4 bases from V and 7 bases from J, leaving 12 bases between. Germline V gene sequence: CDR1 SGHRS, CDR2 YFSETQ. The CDR3 loop spans 14 amino acids. The CDR3 DNA reads as TGCGCCAGCAGCCCGGAGCGGGCCAATTCACCCCTCCACTTT. Amino acids: CASSPERANSPLHF.

The rearrangement uses TRBV5-8 and TRBJ1-4, with D hard to call. The germline V and J ends were trimmed by 4 bases and 5 bases, with 9 bases remaining between them. From germline, CDR1 is SGHTS and CDR2 YDEGEE. This CDR3 is 13 amino acids long. The CDR3 spells CASSGGLNEKLFF. Written as DNA, the CDR3 is TGTGCCAGCAGCGGCGGCCTGAATGAAAAACTGTTTTTT.

The J gene is TRBJ1-1, the V gene TRBV6-7, with D perhaps TRBD1 (5 bases). TRBV6-7 is marked as an open reading frame, function uncertain. CDR3 length equals 13 residues. V was cut by 7 bases and J by 1 base, with 10 bases left in between. Here the CDR3 reads CASKGRTNTEAFF. In DNA, the CDR3 is TGTGCCAGCAAGGGGCGGACGAACACTGAAGCTTTCTTT.

V is TRBV3-1 (or the pseudogene TRBV3-2) and J is TRBJ2-4; 7 nucleotides align to TRBD2. This CDR3 is 16 amino acids long. Germline values: CDR1 LGHDT, CDR2 YNNKEL (reference sequence). Trimming took 0 bases from V and 4 from J; bases not matched to a gene: 6. The CDR3 DNA sequence: TGTGCCAGCAGCCAAGATTGGCGGGAGTCAAAAAACATTCAGTACTTC. This sequence encodes CASSQDWRESKNIQYF.

This clone was detected a few times. V is TRBV7-9 and J is TRBJ2-1; D might be TRBD2 (5 bases). The germline gives CDR1 SEHNR, CDR2 FQNEAQ (reference sequence). Trimming left V 5 bases short and J 10 bases short, with 18 bases between. This CDR3 has 14 amino acids. This CDR3 reads CASSKGGSAKEQFF. The CDR3 DNA reads as TGTGCCAGCAGCAAAGGTGGTAGCGCTAAGGAGCAGTTCTTC.

This sequence joins TRBV27 and TRBJ2-1; D gene uncertain. The V and J ends lost 3 bases and 0 bases respectively, with 6 bases between them. Germline V gene sequence: CDR1 MNHEY, CDR2 SMNVEV (reference sequence). The CDR3 is made up of 14 amino acids. The CDR3 sequence: CASSLVSSYNEQFF. The CDR3 region has the DNA TGTGCCAGCAGTTTGGTTAGCTCCTACAATGAGCAGTTCTTC.

This clone came up a few times. The V and J genes are TRBV7-2 and TRBJ1-2; TRBD1 matches 8 bases. The V and J ends lost 2 bases and 7 bases, in that order; junction bases with no gene match: 3. CDR1 is SGHTA and CDR2 is FQGNSA in the germline V gene. The CDR3 spans 13 residues. The CDR3 loop reads CASSLPGGSGYTF. In DNA, the CDR3 is TGTGCCAGCAGCTTACCAGGGGGCTCTGGCTACACCTTC.